Listed below are T cell receptor beta chains from one sample, sequenced in a study of T cells after posttransplantation cyclophosphamide. Assay used: immunoSEQ multiplex PCR; TCRdb lists only in-frame clones, some missing. The table lists about 9,900 clones, 70% to 90% of them singletons. The material was PBMCs, obtained after an allogeneic stem cell transplant with a calcineurin inhibitor and methotrexate. The receptors derive from a male patient aged 25-45 years who received an allogeneic stem cell transplant from an unrelated donor, was CMV-positive, and had no GVHD. A subset of T cells may come from the graft donor. CDR3s include the opening cysteine and the closing phenylalanine or tryptophan. A D gene is named only where the DNA matches it firmly. Where a row states a size, it is once, few, many or the class of an expanded clone; other rows omit it.

abundance: -
d_gene: TRBD1
v_gene: TRBV18
j_gene: TRBJ1-2
CDR3nt: TGTGCCAGCTCACCCCGGGACAGGGGTTTTAATGGCTACACCTTC
CDR3aa: CASSPRDRGFNGYTF

abundance: -
d_gene: TRBD1
v_gene: TRBV18
j_gene: TRBJ1-1
CDR3nt: TGTGCCAGCTCACCACAACGGGCCACAGGGGGCACTGAAGCTTTCTTT
CDR3aa: CASSPQRATGGTEAFF

abundance: -
d_gene: -
v_gene: TRBV7-3
j_gene: TRBJ2-2
CDR3nt: TGTGCCAGCAGCTTATTTGGCAAGCGTTACTCCACCGGGGAGCTGTTTTTT
CDR3aa: CASSLFGKRYSTGELFF

abundance: -
d_gene: TRBD2
v_gene: TRBV7-9
j_gene: TRBJ2-3
CDR3nt: TGTGCCAGCAGCTTAGTTAGCGGGAGCCTATCATGGCAGTATTTT
CDR3aa: CASSLVSGSLSWQYF

abundance: -
d_gene: -
v_gene: TRBV11-3
j_gene: TRBJ1-4
CDR3nt: TGTGCCAGCAGCCCATGGACAGACGTAGCAACTAATGAAAAACTGTTTTTT
CDR3aa: CASSPWTDVATNEKLFF

abundance: -
d_gene: TRBD1
v_gene: TRBV2
j_gene: TRBJ2-2
CDR3nt: TGTGCCAGCAGCCCCGACAGGGTCACCGGGGAGCTGTTTTTT
CDR3aa: CASSPDRVTGELFF

abundance: -
d_gene: -
v_gene: TRBV7-9
j_gene: TRBJ2-5
CDR3nt: TGTGCCAGCAGCTTAGCGGTTGGAGGGAGAGAGACCCAGTACTTC
CDR3aa: CASSLAVGGRETQYF

abundance: -
d_gene: -
v_gene: TRBV6-5
j_gene: TRBJ1-2
CDR3nt: TGTGCCAGCAGGGGCCACAGGGCAGCTAACTATGGCTACACCTTC
CDR3aa: CASRGHRAANYGYTF

abundance: -
d_gene: -
v_gene: TRBV6-6
j_gene: TRBJ1-1
CDR3nt: TGTGCCAGCAGTTACTCTAGAGGTAAAGCTTTCTTT
CDR3aa: CASSYSRGKAFF

abundance: -
d_gene: TRBD1
v_gene: TRBV18
j_gene: TRBJ1-2
CDR3nt: TGTGCCAGCTCAGACAGGGGATCTGGCTACACCTTC
CDR3aa: CASSDRGSGYTF

abundance: -
d_gene: TRBD2
v_gene: TRBV6-4
j_gene: TRBJ2-1
CDR3nt: TGTGCCAGCAGTGAAACGCTAGCGGGAGGGAGCTCCTACAATGAGCAGTTCTTC
CDR3aa: CASSETLAGGSSYNEQFF

abundance: once
d_gene: TRBD1
v_gene: TRBV19
j_gene: TRBJ1-2
CDR3nt: TGTGCCAGTAGGGCCCGGACAGGGAACTATGGCTACACCTTC
CDR3aa: CASRARTGNYGYTF

abundance: -
d_gene: TRBD2
v_gene: TRBV27
j_gene: TRBJ2-1
CDR3nt: TGTGCCAGCAGTTTATCGAGCCTAGCGGGAGTTTATGAGCAGTTCTTC
CDR3aa: CASSLSSLAGVYEQFF

abundance: -
d_gene: TRBD1
v_gene: TRBV19
j_gene: TRBJ2-6
CDR3nt: TGTGCCAGTAGTACAGGGACAGGGTTGGCCGGGGCCAACGTCCTGACTTTC
CDR3aa: CASSTGTGLAGANVLTF

abundance: -
d_gene: TRBD2
v_gene: TRBV6-6
j_gene: TRBJ2-5
CDR3nt: TGTGCCAGCAGTTACCCGGGACTAGCGGGAGGCGAGACCCAGTACTTC
CDR3aa: CASSYPGLAGGETQYF

abundance: -
d_gene: TRBD2
v_gene: TRBV9
j_gene: TRBJ2-3
CDR3nt: TGTGCCAGCAGCGTCAACGCGGGGGGAGATAGCACAGATACGCAGTATTTT
CDR3aa: CASSVNAGGDSTDTQYF

abundance: -
d_gene: TRBD2
v_gene: TRBV9
j_gene: TRBJ2-7
CDR3nt: TGTGCCAGCAGCCCCGGGGGGGGAAGCCTCTACGAGCAGTACTTC
CDR3aa: CASSPGGGSLYEQYF

abundance: -
d_gene: TRBD1
v_gene: TRBV6-6
j_gene: TRBJ1-2
CDR3nt: TGTGCCAGCAACCCCGGACAGGGGGCGTATGGCTACACCTTC
CDR3aa: CASNPGQGAYGYTF

abundance: -
d_gene: -
v_gene: TRBV28
j_gene: TRBJ2-1
CDR3nt: TGTGCCAGCAGCCGGGTTTACAATGAGCAGTTCTTC
CDR3aa: CASSRVYNEQFF

abundance: -
d_gene: TRBD2
v_gene: TRBV11-2
j_gene: TRBJ2-5
CDR3nt: TGTGCCAGCAGCTATCTAGCGGGGACCATCCAAGAGACCCAGTACTTC
CDR3aa: CASSYLAGTIQETQYF

abundance: -
d_gene: TRBD1
v_gene: TRBV10-3
j_gene: TRBJ2-4
CDR3nt: TGTGCCATCAGTGAGTCGGGGACAGGGGCGATATCCAAAAACATTCAGTACTTC
CDR3aa: CAISESGTGAISKNIQYF

abundance: -
d_gene: TRBD1
v_gene: TRBV11-1
j_gene: TRBJ2-2
CDR3nt: TGTGCCAGCAGTTTAACAGGGGGACTCCTGAGCACCGGGGAGCTGTTTTTT
CDR3aa: CASSLTGGLLSTGELFF

abundance: -
d_gene: -
v_gene: TRBV7-9
j_gene: TRBJ2-3
CDR3nt: TGTGCCAGCAGCTTAGACTTTTTAGGCGGGAATAACACAGATACGCAGTATTTT
CDR3aa: CASSLDFLGGNNTDTQYF

abundance: -
d_gene: -
v_gene: TRBV18
j_gene: TRBJ2-1
CDR3nt: TGTGCCAGCTCCTTTAGATATTACAATGAGCAGTTCTTC
CDR3aa: CASSFRYYNEQFF

abundance: -
d_gene: -
v_gene: TRBV5-4
j_gene: TRBJ2-3
CDR3nt: TGTGCCAGCAGCCAGTGGGATACGCAGTATTTT
CDR3aa: CASSQWDTQYF

abundance: -
d_gene: -
v_gene: TRBV6-4
j_gene: TRBJ1-6
CDR3nt: TGTGCCAGCAGTGTTCAGCCAGGGTTCGGCTCACCCCTCCACTTT
CDR3aa: CASSVQPGFGSPLHF

abundance: -
d_gene: -
v_gene: TRBV2
j_gene: TRBJ2-1
CDR3nt: TGTGCCAGCAATGTAGCGGAGGACTACAATGAGCAGTTCTTC
CDR3aa: CASNVAEDYNEQFF

abundance: -
d_gene: TRBD2
v_gene: TRBV5-1
j_gene: TRBJ2-1
CDR3nt: TGCGCCAGCAGCTTTACTAGCGGGACGCTATACAATGAGCAGTTCTTC
CDR3aa: CASSFTSGTLYNEQFF

abundance: -
d_gene: -
v_gene: TRBV11-3
j_gene: TRBJ2-5
CDR3nt: TGTGCCAGCGGAGTCGGGTCGGTCGGCGGGCGACCCCAGTACTTC
CDR3aa: CASGVGSVGGRPQYF

abundance: -
d_gene: -
v_gene: TRBV19
j_gene: TRBJ1-2
CDR3nt: TGTGCCAGTAGTATAGCCAACAGGGTTTTCTATGGCTACACCTTC
CDR3aa: CASSIANRVFYGYTF

abundance: once
d_gene: TRBD2
v_gene: TRBV7-9
j_gene: TRBJ2-1
CDR3nt: TGTGCCAGCAGCTTTCCAAATAGCGGGAGGGCCTTCAATGAGCAGTTCTTC
CDR3aa: CASSFPNSGRAFNEQFF

abundance: -
d_gene: TRBD2
v_gene: TRBV28
j_gene: TRBJ2-4
CDR3nt: TGTGCCAGCAGTTTTTTCGGGAGCATAGCGGGAGGGATCGGTGGGGCCAAAAACATTCAGTACTTC
CDR3aa: CASSFFGSIAGGIGGAKNIQYF

abundance: -
d_gene: -
v_gene: TRBV4-1
j_gene: TRBJ1-1
CDR3nt: TGCGCCAGCAGCCAAACGGGTGAAGCTTTCTTT
CDR3aa: CASSQTGEAFF

abundance: -
d_gene: TRBD2
v_gene: TRBV30
j_gene: TRBJ2-3
CDR3nt: TGTGCCTGGCGACTAGCGGGATCGGGAGATACGCAGTATTTT
CDR3aa: CAWRLAGSGDTQYF

abundance: -
d_gene: TRBD1
v_gene: TRBV7-2
j_gene: TRBJ1-1
CDR3nt: TGTGCCAGCAGCTCGGTAGGGGGCAATACTGAAGCTTTCTTT
CDR3aa: CASSSVGGNTEAFF

abundance: -
d_gene: -
v_gene: TRBV7-2
j_gene: TRBJ2-5
CDR3nt: TGTGCCAGCAGCTTAGTACGGGAGAAAGAGACCCAGTACTTC
CDR3aa: CASSLVREKETQYF

abundance: once
d_gene: -
v_gene: TRBV4-2
j_gene: TRBJ1-5
CDR3nt: TGTGCCAGCTCCGCAGTTAGCAATCAGCCCCAGCATTTT
CDR3aa: CASSAVSNQPQHF

abundance: -
d_gene: TRBD1
v_gene: TRBV27
j_gene: TRBJ1-2
CDR3nt: TGTGCCAGCAGTTTATTCGGGACAGGACCTTATGGCTACACCTTC
CDR3aa: CASSLFGTGPYGYTF

abundance: few
d_gene: -
v_gene: TRBV7-9
j_gene: TRBJ1-4
CDR3nt: TGTGCCAGCAGCCCTTTGGTAGCAACTAATGAAAAACTGTTTTTT
CDR3aa: CASSPLVATNEKLFF

abundance: -
d_gene: TRBD1
v_gene: TRBV9
j_gene: TRBJ1-2
CDR3nt: TGTGCCAGCAGCGTAACTCCGGGACAGGGCGGCTATGGCTACACCTTC
CDR3aa: CASSVTPGQGGYGYTF

abundance: -
d_gene: -
v_gene: TRBV25-1
j_gene: TRBJ2-3
CDR3nt: TGTGCCAGCAGTGAATACAGGGGACCAGATACGCAGTATTTT
CDR3aa: CASSEYRGPDTQYF

abundance: -
d_gene: TRBD1
v_gene: TRBV19
j_gene: TRBJ2-2
CDR3nt: TGTGCCAGTAGTACCGGGACAGGGTTCACCGGGGAGCTGTTTTTT
CDR3aa: CASSTGTGFTGELFF

abundance: -
d_gene: TRBD1
v_gene: TRBV9
j_gene: TRBJ1-2
CDR3nt: TGTGCCTCCGGGACAGGGGGCCAGAACTATGGCTACACCTTC
CDR3aa: CASGTGGQNYGYTF

abundance: -
d_gene: TRBD1
v_gene: TRBV4-3
j_gene: TRBJ1-2
CDR3nt: TGCGCCAGCAGCCCAGGGCAGGGGGACTATGGCTACACCTTC
CDR3aa: CASSPGQGDYGYTF

abundance: -
d_gene: -
v_gene: TRBV12-5
j_gene: TRBJ1-5
CDR3nt: TGTGCTAGTGGTCCTGACATCTATAGCAATCAGCCCCAGCATTTT
CDR3aa: CASGPDIYSNQPQHF

abundance: -
d_gene: TRBD2
v_gene: TRBV27
j_gene: TRBJ2-5
CDR3nt: TGTGCCAGCAGTTTTTTTAGCGGGCAAGAGACCCAGTACTTC
CDR3aa: CASSFFSGQETQYF

abundance: -
d_gene: TRBD1
v_gene: TRBV10-3
j_gene: TRBJ2-3
CDR3nt: TGTGCCATCAGTGAGTCGGGACAGAGCACAGATACGCAGTATTTT
CDR3aa: CAISESGQSTDTQYF

abundance: -
d_gene: -
v_gene: TRBV12-5
j_gene: TRBJ2-1
CDR3nt: TGTGCTAGTGGTTTGGTAGACAGGTCCCTGGTCCGTGAGCAGTTCTTC
CDR3aa: CASGLVDRSLVREQFF

abundance: -
d_gene: -
v_gene: TRBV6-5
j_gene: TRBJ1-4
CDR3nt: TGTGCCAGCAGTTCTTCTCGGACAGTCGTTAATGAAAAACTGTTTTTT
CDR3aa: CASSSSRTVVNEKLFF